The text below deals with one T cell receptor beta chain. Its antigen remains unidentified. One base away there is no much larger clone; base qualities are not given. Receptor libraries were prepared by the immunoSEQ multiplex PCR assay. For most patients, genomic DNA was subjected to high-throughput TCR-beta CDR3 sequencing by Adaptive Biotechnologies. On the study's bioinformatics: TCR sequencing data were retrieved from Adaptive's ImmunoSEQ software for about 17 patients, whereas three other patients were processed with MiXCR and VDJtools. CDR3 nucleotide sequences shared between donor and recipient were removed because their origin could not be assigned. Alloreactive clones required at least 2-fold expansion over unstimulated cells and minimum CFSE-low frequency of 0.002% (template counts) or 0.001% (read counts). Mappable clones were those detected in sequenced pre-transplant spleen, lymph node, or MLR CFSE-low populations of the donor or recipient. The cumulative frequency of alloreactive clones was calculated as a percentage of all sequences, weighted by copy number. What TCRdb holds here is the immuneACCESS table cut down to in-frame rearrangements. Part of the clones is not present; checked against another copy, under half of the missing clones reflect an unresolved V gene, and the others are unexplained. V, J and clone size are those of that table, while D and trimming were read from the DNA. In this sample the table shows 20,000 or so clones, about nine tenths of which occur a single time. The leading ten clones occupy 51% of the sample.

The data derive from a study of graft-versus-host responses after intestinal transplantation (dated by TCRdb to the early 2020s). Regarding the study in general: The transplants that recipients got were multivisceral, liver-intestinal, or isolated intestinal. Anti-thymocyte globulin induction was given to all recipients, followed by maintenance tacrolimus and steroids for approximately three years. To identify alloreactive clones, pre-transplant mixed lymphocyte reaction products were sequenced and compared with unstimulated pre-transplant donor and recipient T cells. Donor T cell macrochimerism was defined as a peak of at least 4% donor T cells among recipient peripheral blood mononuclear cells. Instead of going to the commercial service, samples from a few later patients were sequenced in-house on an Illumina MiSeq and processed with MiXCR. Bulk TCR-beta CDR3 sequencing was used to track graft-versus-host and host-versus-graft alloreactive T cell clones in the graft, circulation and bone marrow after intestinal transplantation. The cohort enrolled under 30 intestinal transplant recipients, one of whom was a retransplant, and 3 patients without pretransplant specimens were excluded.

After transplant, bone marrow was aspirated from the posterior iliac crest or from another site chosen by the physician. From its cysteine to its phenylalanine, the CDR3 spans 14 amino acids. Only CDR3 DNA remains: 42 bases, in frame from the first base. Trimming removed 5 bases from V and 7 bases from J, leaving 17 bases between the germline ends. In the germline V gene, CDR1 corresponds to MNHEY and CDR2 to SVGAGI. Points the paper makes about the study in general: GvH clones were detected in recipient bone marrow, and some of these GvH clones were observed earlier in ileal mucosa or blood, consistent with an intestinal mucosal origin. Early after transplant, declines in HvG clones were associated with peak levels of circulating GvH clones. The conclusions were limited by the relatively low number and heterogeneity of the intestinal transplant patients. High GvH to HvG T cell clonal ratios were observed in the allografts of patients with donor T cell macrochimerism.

In this chain, TRBV6-5 is recombined with TRBJ1-1; matching of 6 bases hints at TRBD1 as the D gene. Specimen: bone marrow, collected roughly 130 days after transplant. The origin of this receptor is a human patient who received an intestinal transplant, so some T cells may come from the graft donor. The DNA sequence is given as TGTGCCAGCAGTCTACAGGGAGGGAGGGTTGAAGCTTTCTTT. It specifies CASSLQGGRVEAFF.